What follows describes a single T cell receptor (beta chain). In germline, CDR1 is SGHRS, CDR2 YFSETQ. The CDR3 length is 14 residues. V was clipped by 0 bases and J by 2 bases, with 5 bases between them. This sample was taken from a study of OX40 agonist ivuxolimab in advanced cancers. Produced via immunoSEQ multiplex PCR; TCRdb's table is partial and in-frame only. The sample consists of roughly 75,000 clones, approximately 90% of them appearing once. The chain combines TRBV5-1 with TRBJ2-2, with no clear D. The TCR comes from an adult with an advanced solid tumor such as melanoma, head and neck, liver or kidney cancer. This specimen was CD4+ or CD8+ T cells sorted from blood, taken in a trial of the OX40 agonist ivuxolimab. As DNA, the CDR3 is TGCGCCAGCAGCTTGGACTCCAACACCGGGGAGCTGTTTTTT. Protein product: CASSLDSNTGELFF.